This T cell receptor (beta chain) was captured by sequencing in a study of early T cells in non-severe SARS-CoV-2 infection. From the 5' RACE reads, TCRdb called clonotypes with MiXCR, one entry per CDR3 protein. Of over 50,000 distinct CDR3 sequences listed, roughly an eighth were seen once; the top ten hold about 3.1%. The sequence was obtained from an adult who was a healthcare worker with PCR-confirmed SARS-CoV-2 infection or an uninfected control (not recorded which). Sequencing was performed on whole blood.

This CDR3 is CASSSGSPNTEAFF. The CDR3 region has the DNA TGTGCCAGCAGCTCAGGGTCCCCCAACACTGAAGCTTTCTTT. This chain uses TRBV7-3 with TRBJ1-1, with a possible D match to TRBD1 (5 bases). The CDR3 is 14 amino acids. The germline CDR1 and CDR2 sequences are SGHTA and FQGTGA. Trimming stripped 4 bases from V and 2 bases from J, with 11 bases between. The full variable domain, its missing parts supplied by reference TRBV7-3 and TRBJ1-1, is GAGVSQTPSNKVTEKGKYVELRCDPISGHTALYWYRQSLGQGPEFLIYFQGTGAADDSGLPNDRFFAVRPEGSVSTLKIQRTERGDSAVYLCASSSGSPNTEAFFGQGTRLTVV.